This T cell receptor (beta chain) was found in a study of CD8+CD57+ T cells in acquired aplastic anemia. At the level of the study: CD4+ and CD8+ cells, once sorted, gave DNA averaging approximately 3 ug.

The germline V gene has CDR1 SNHLY and CDR2 FYNNEI. With 4 bases removed from V and 10 bases from J, the gap between germline ends came to 10 bases. There are 11 residues in the CDR3. Worth noting for this clonotype: Antigen unknown.

The use of genomic DNA as template underpinned the TCR beta VDJ and CDR3 profiling. TCRdb processed the reads anew with MiXCR; each CDR3 protein has one entry. The table shows 250,000 to 300,000 distinct CDR3 sequences, with 50% to 70% occurring only once. Study-wide points: The number of CD8+ CDR3 sequences shared by patients and controls was around 30. Any difference that existed in CD8+ Simpson's diversity between patients and controls was not significant.

The chain recombines TRBV2 with TRBJ1-1, with D unresolved. What was sequenced was sorted CD4+, CD8+, or CD8+CD57+ T cells (not recorded which) from PBMCs. The sequence derives from a human donor with severe aplastic anemia or a healthy control (not recorded which). The CDR3 region is CASSGAAVAFF. CDR3 coding DNA: TGTGCCAGCAGTGGCGCGGCGGTAGCTTTCTTT.